The 15 T cell receptor beta chains listed next were all sequenced from one sample in a study of early T cells in non-severe SARS-CoV-2 infection. TCRdb reprocessed the 5' RACE reads via MiXCR and lists one record per CDR3 protein. The table records tens of thousands of distinct CDR3 sequences, roughly a tenth of them present only once. The source material was whole blood. These receptor sequences come from an adult who was a healthcare worker with PCR-confirmed SARS-CoV-2 infection or an uninfected control (not recorded which).

V gene TRBV7-2 combines with J gene TRBJ1-2; possibly TRBD1 for D (6 bases). Between the trimmed V and J ends, which lost 4 bases and 0 bases, there was a span of 18 bases. CDR1 and CDR2 (germline): SGHTA, FQGNSA. The CDR3 consists of 17 residues. CDR3 in DNA: TGTGCCAGCAGCTCCCCTAGTTCGGCAGGGGCTAACTATGGCTACACCTTC. This sequence encodes CASSSPSSAGANYGYTF. Supplemented by reference TRBV7-2 and TRBJ1-2, the full variable domain reads GAGVSQSPSNKVTEKGKDVELRCDPISGHTALYWYRQSLGQGLEFLIYFQGNSAPDKSGLPSDRFSAERTGGSVSTLTIQRTQQEDSAVYLCASSSPSSAGANYGYTFGSGTRLTVV.

This clonotype was counted many times. The chain combines TRBV6-6 with TRBJ1-5; 7 bases are shared with TRBD1. The J segment lost 4 bases and the V segment lost 5 bases, leaving 8 bases of the junction unmatched. Looked up from germline, CDR1 is MNHNY and CDR2 is SVGAGI (reference sequence). CDR3 length equals 15 residues. The CDR3: CASSAAGGQNQPQHF. As DNA, the CDR3 is TGTGCCAGCAGTGCGGCAGGGGGTCAAAATCAGCCCCAGCATTTT.

This clonotype was seen many times. The V call is TRBV11-2, the J call TRBJ2-5; perhaps D is TRBD1 or TRBD2 (5 bases each). Trimming removed 4 bases from V and 4 bases from J, with 13 bases in between. The V gene's germline CDR1 is SGHAT and CDR2 FQNNGV. The CDR3 sequence is 14 residues long. The DNA for the CDR3 is TGTGCCAGCAGCTGGGGGAGACGCGGAGAGACCCAGTACTTC. This encodes CASSWGRRGETQYF.

This clonotype was counted ten times or more. This sequence joins TRBV29-1 and TRBJ2-7; a possible D gene is TRBD1 (6 bases). Trimming took off 6 bases at V and 1 base at J, with 10 bases between the two ends. The CDR3 runs to 12 residues. The germline CDR1 and CDR2 sequences are SQVTM and ANQGSEA. This chain's CDR3 is CSVTGTSYEQYF. The CDR3 DNA follows: TGCAGCGTCACAGGGACGTCCTACGAGCAGTACTTC.

Turning to this clonotype: Likely a read error: the CDR3 ends without its conserved phenylalanine or tryptophan. This chain uses TRBV27 with TRBJ2-1; D possibly corresponds to TRBD2 (6 bases). V shed 5 bases and J shed 0 bases, with 11 bases lying between them. Germline V lookup: CDR1 MNHEY, CDR2 SMNVEV (reference sequence). CDR3 length equals 15 residues. The CDR3 sequence: CASSTSGFSYNEQFS. CDR3 in DNA: TGTGCCAGCAGTACCAGCGGGTTCTCCTACAATGAGCAGTTCTCC.

The rearrangement uses TRBV6-1 and TRBJ2-5; tentative D call: TRBD1 (6 bases). CDR3 length: 15 amino acids. Germline assignment: CDR1 MNHNS and CDR2 SASEGT. Trimming stripped 3 bases from V and 4 bases from J, with 15 bases between. CDR3: CASSDPQGIRETQYF. In nucleotides, the CDR3 is TGTGCCAGCAGTGATCCGCAGGGGATCCGAGAGACCCAGTACTTC.

In this sample, this clonotype turned up once. A much larger clone is a single base away; this may be a read error. V usage is TRBV30 and J usage is TRBJ2-2; 11 bases map to TRBD2. V was clipped by 6 bases and J by 4 bases; unmatched bases: 7. CDR1 is GTSNPN and CDR2 is SVGIG in the germline V gene (reference sequence). The CDR3 totals 15 residues. This chain's CDR3 is CACTRLAGPTGELFF. The CDR3 bases are TGTGCCTGTACGAGACTAGCGGGACCCACCGGGGAGCTGTTTTTT.

The chain links TRBV10-3 to TRBJ1-2; 9 nucleotides line up with TRBD1. CDR1 is ENHRY and CDR2 is SYGVKD in the germline V gene. V was clipped by 8 bases and J by 2 bases; unmatched bases: 3. The CDR3 loop spans 13 amino acids. CDR3 DNA: TGTGCCATCGCGGGGACAGGGAACTATGGCTACACCTTC. Amino acids: CAIAGTGNYGYTF.

V usage is TRBV20-1 and J usage is TRBJ2-5; TRBD1 aligns across 7 bases. V gave up 6 bases and J gave up 5 bases; unmatched junction bases: 9. Looked up from germline, CDR1 is DFQATT and CDR2 is SNEGSKA (reference sequence). CDR3 length equals 13 residues. CDR3 protein: CSAPTGSAETQYF. The CDR3 nucleotides read TGCAGTGCACCGACAGGGTCGGCGGAGACCCAGTACTTC.

This clonotype has only a few counts. This chain connects TRBV6-4 to TRBJ2-5; unclear D gene. Germline-derived CDR1 and CDR2 are MRHNA and SNTAGT. CDR3 length: 12 amino acids. The V end was cut by 4 bases, the J end by 1 base, with 4 bases between. As DNA, the CDR3 is TGTGCCAGCAGTGCTCTCCAAGAGACCCAGTACTTC. Its translation is CASSALQETQYF.

This clonotype has ten or more counts. In DNA form, the CDR3 reads TGTGCCAGCTCAACCGCAACGGGGGGCTATGGCTACACCTTC. Translating it yields CASSTATGGYGYTF. The chain links TRBV18 to TRBJ1-2; perhaps TRBD1 as D (5 bases). CDR1 and CDR2 from the germline V gene are KGHSH and LQKENI. V shed 5 bases and J shed 4 bases, with 14 bases lying between them. CDR3 length: 14 residues.

This clonotype was recorded at least ten times. The V call is TRBV7-9, the J call TRBJ2-1; D is undetermined. There are 10 residues in the CDR3. Trimming removed 10 bases from V and 6 bases from J, with 7 bases in between. Germline values: CDR1 SEHNR, CDR2 FQNEAQ (reference sequence). This CDR3 reads CATVANEQFF. The CDR3 nucleotides are TGTGCCACCGTAGCCAATGAGCAGTTCTTC.

In its sample, this clonotype was seen many times. V usage is TRBV5-6 and J usage is TRBJ1-1; 8 positions match TRBD1. The CDR3 consists of 15 residues. CDR1 SGHDT and CDR2 YYEEEE come from the germline V gene. V gave up 2 bases and J gave up 0 bases; unmatched junction bases: 3. The CDR3 DNA sequence: TGTGCCAGCAGCTTCCGGGACAGGCTGAACACTGAAGCTTTCTTT. Its protein is CASSFRDRLNTEAFF.

In its sample, this clonotype was seen many times. The rearrangement joins TRBV7-9 to TRBJ2-7, with D uncertain. Germline V gene sequence: CDR1 SEHNR, CDR2 FQNEAQ (reference sequence). The CDR3 is made up of 16 amino acids. V was trimmed by 1 base and J by 0 bases, leaving 13 bases between them. This chain's CDR3 is CASSLVGSPLSYEQYF. In DNA, the CDR3 is TGTGCCAGCAGCTTAGTTGGATCCCCCCTCTCCTACGAGCAGTACTTC.

This clonotype was recorded at least ten times. The J gene is TRBJ2-7, the V gene TRBV5-5, with TRBD2 matching over 13 bases. The CDR3 has 17 residues. V lost 4 bases and J lost 2; bases outside the gene matches: 9. Germline values: CDR1 SGHKS, CDR2 YYEKEE (reference sequence). CDR3 sequence: CASSAGSGLAGAYEQYF. CDR3 nucleotides: TGTGCCAGCAGCGCGGGTTCCGGACTAGCGGGAGCCTACGAGCAGTACTTC.